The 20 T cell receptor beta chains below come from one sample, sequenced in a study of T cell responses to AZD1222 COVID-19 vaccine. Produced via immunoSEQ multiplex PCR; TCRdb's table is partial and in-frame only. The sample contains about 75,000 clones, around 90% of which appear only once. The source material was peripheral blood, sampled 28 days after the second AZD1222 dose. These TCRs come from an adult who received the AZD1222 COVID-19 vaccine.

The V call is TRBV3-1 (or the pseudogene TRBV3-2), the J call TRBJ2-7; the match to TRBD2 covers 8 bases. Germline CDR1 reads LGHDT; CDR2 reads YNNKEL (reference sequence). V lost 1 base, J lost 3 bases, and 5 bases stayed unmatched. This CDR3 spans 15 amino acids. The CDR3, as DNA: TGTGCCAGCAGCCAAGTTCAGGCGGGGGGCTACGAGCAGTACTTC. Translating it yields CASSQVQAGGYEQYF.

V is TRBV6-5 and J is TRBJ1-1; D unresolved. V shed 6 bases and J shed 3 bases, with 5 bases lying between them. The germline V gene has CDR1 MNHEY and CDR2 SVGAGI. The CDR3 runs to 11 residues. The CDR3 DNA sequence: TGTGCCAGCAGACAAGACACTGAAGCTTTCTTT. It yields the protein CASRQDTEAFF.

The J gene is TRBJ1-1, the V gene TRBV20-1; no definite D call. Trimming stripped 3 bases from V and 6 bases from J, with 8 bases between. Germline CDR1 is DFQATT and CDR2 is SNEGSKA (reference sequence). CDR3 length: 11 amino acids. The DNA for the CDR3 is TGCAGTGCTAGCGCTTTCCCTGAAGCTTTCTTT. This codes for CSASAFPEAFF.

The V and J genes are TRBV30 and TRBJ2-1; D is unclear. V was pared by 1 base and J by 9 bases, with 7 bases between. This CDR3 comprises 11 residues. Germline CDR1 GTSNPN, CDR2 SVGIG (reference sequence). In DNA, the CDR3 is TGTGCCTGGAGTGGGGCTCTTGAGCAGTTCTTC. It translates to CAWSGALEQFF.

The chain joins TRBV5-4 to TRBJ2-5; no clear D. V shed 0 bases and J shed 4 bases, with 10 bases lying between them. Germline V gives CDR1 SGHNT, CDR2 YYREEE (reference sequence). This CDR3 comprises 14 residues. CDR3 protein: CASSLGPHVETQYF. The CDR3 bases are TGTGCCAGCAGCTTGGGTCCCCATGTAGAGACCCAGTACTTC.

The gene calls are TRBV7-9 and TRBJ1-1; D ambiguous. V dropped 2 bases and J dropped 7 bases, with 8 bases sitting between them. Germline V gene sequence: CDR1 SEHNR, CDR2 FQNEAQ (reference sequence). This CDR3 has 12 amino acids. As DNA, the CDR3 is TGTGCCAGCAGCTTACGAGGGAGTGAAGCTTTCTTT. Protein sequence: CASSLRGSEAFF.

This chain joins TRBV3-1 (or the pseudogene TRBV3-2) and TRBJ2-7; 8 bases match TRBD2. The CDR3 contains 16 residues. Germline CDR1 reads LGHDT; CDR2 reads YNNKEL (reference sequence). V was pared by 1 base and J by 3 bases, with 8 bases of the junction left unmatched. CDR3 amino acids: CASSQGSLAAIYEQYF. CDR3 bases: TGTGCCAGCAGCCAAGGTTCACTAGCGGCGATCTACGAGCAGTACTTC.

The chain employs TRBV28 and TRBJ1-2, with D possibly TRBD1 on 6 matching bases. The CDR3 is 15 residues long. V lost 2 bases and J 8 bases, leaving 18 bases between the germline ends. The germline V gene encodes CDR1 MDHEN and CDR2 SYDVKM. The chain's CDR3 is CASSLGGAQSGGYTF. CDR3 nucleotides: TGTGCCAGCAGTTTAGGGGGGGCGCAGAGTGGAGGCTACACCTTC.

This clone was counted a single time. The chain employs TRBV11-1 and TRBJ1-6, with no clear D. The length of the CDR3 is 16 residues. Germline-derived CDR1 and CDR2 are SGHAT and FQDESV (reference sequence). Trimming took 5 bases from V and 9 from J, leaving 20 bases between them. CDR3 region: CASSRATGDFGSPLHF. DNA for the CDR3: TGTGCCAGCAGCCGAGCCACCGGAGACTTTGGTTCACCCCTCCACTTT.

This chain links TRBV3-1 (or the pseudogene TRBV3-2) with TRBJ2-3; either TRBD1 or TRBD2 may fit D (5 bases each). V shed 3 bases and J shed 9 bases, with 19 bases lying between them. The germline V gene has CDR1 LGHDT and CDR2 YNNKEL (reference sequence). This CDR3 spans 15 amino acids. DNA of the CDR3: TGTGCCAGCAGCCAGAGGGGTGACATCCAGCACACGCAGTATTTT. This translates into CASSQRGDIQHTQYF.

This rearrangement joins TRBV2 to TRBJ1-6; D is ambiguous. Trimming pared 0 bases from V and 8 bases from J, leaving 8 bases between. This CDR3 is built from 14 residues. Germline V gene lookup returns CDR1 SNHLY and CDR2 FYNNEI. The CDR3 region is CASSEAGRDSPLHF. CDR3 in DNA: TGTGCCAGCAGTGAAGCGGGGAGGGATTCACCCCTCCACTTT.

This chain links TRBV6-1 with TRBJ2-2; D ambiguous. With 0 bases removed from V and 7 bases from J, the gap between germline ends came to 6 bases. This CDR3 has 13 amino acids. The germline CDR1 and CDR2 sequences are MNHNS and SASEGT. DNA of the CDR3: TGTGCCAGCAGTGAAGCGTCGCACGGGGAGCTGTTTTTT. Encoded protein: CASSEASHGELFF.

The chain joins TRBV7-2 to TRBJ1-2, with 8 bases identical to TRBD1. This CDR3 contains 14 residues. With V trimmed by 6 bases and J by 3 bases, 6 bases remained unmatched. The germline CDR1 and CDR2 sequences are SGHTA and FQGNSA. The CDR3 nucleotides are TGTGCCAGCAGTCCCCAGGGGGCTGACTATGGCTACACCTTC. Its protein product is CASSPQGADYGYTF.

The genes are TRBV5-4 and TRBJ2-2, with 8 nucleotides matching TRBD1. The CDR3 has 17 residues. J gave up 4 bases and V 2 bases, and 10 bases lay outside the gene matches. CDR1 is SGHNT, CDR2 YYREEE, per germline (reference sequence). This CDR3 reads CASSFTSGGASTGELFF. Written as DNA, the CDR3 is TGTGCCAGCAGCTTTACGTCAGGGGGCGCCAGCACCGGGGAGCTGTTTTTT.

The CDR3, as DNA: TGTGCCAGCTCACCCACAAGCTCCTATAATTCACCCCTCCACTTT. Encoded protein: CASSPTSSYNSPLHF. This sequence joins TRBV18 and TRBJ1-6; the D is unclear. Germline lookup yields CDR1 KGHSH and CDR2 LQKENI. The CDR3 spans 15 residues. V shed 3 bases and J shed 0 bases, with 6 bases lying between them.

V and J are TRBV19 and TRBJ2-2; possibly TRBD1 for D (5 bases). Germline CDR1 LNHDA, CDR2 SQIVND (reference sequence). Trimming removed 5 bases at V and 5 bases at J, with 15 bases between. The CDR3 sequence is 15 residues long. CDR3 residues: CASSPRGIGTGELFF. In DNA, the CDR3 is TGTGCCAGTAGTCCAAGGGGAATAGGTACCGGGGAGCTGTTTTTT.

CDR3 DNA sequence: TGTGCCAGCAGCTTGGACAGGGGGGACTCGCGCACCATATATTTT. Translated, it gives CASSLDRGDSRTIYF. This chain connects TRBV5-4 to TRBJ1-3; 8 bases are shared with TRBD1. V gave up 0 bases and J gave up 9 bases; unmatched junction bases: 8. There are 15 residues in the CDR3. CDR1 and CDR2 (germline): SGHNT, YYREEE (reference sequence).

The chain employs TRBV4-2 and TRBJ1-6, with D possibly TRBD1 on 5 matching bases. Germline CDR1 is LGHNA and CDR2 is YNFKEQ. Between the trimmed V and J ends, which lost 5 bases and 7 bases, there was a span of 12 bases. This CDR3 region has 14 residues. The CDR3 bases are TGTGCCAGCAGCTGGGGGGAAGGGAATTCACCCCTCCACTTT. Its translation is CASSWGEGNSPLHF.

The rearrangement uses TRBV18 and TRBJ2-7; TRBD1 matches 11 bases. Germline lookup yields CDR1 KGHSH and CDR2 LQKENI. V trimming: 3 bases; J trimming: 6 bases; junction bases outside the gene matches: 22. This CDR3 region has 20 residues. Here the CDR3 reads CASSPRSGTGGLMSLSEQYF. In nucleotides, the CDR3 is TGTGCCAGCTCACCCCGCTCCGGGACAGGGGGATTGATGTCTCTGAGCGAGCAGTACTTC.

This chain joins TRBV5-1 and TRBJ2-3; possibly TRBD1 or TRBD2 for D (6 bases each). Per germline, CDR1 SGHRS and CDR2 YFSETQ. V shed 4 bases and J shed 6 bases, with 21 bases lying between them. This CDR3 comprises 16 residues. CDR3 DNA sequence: TGCGCCAGCAGCCCGCGTACCGGGACAAGCGGGGATACGCAGTATTTT. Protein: CASSPRTGTSGDTQYF.